The TCR beta chain under discussion was sequenced for a study of OX40 agonist ivuxolimab in advanced cancers. About the study as a whole: Ivuxolimab was an agonistic, fully human IgG2 monoclonal antibody directed against OX40 (CD134), a costimulatory receptor. Intravenous ivuxolimab was administered to patients every 2 weeks at six dose levels: 0.01, 0.1, 0.3, 1.5, 3 and 10 mg/kg. The purpose of peripheral TCRbeta sequencing was to test whether ivuxolimab changed TCR sequence diversity and led to clonal T-cell expansion. The monotherapy dose-escalation portion (N ≈ 57 patients) of the phase I ivuxolimab trial is reported in the paper. Prior anti-PD-1, anti-PD-L1 or anti-CTLA-4 therapy was permitted, and approximately 40% of dose-escalation patients had received checkpoint inhibitors. Among the roughly 52 dose-escalation patients, about 19 had hepatocellular carcinoma, about 15 melanoma, 9 renal cell carcinoma and 9 head and neck cancer. The dose-escalation cohort was almost 85% male with a mean age of about 65 years, ranging from roughly 20 to 80. Partial responses were achieved by three dose-escalation patients, of whom one had hepatocellular carcinoma and two had cutaneous melanoma. Study-level results and caveats: Low levels of normalized T-cell clonal expansion were also seen in some patients who did not respond. The antigen specificity of the peripheral T cells that underwent clonal expansion was not determined. In partial responders in the 0.1-3.0 mg/kg groups, normalized peripheral clonal expansion was found to be among the lowest, especially among CD8+ T cells. At doses of 0.1 to 3.0 mg/kg, clonal expansion of both CD4+ and CD8+ T cells in blood was seen between baseline and week 6. After ivuxolimab, CD8+ T cells had more expanded clones than CD4+ T cells on average.

As concerns this clone: Its antigen is currently not known. No base-level quality is on record; no much larger clone is a single base apart.

To sequence the TCRbeta CDR3 region, genomic DNA was isolated from the sorted cells. The immunoSEQ Assay was used for sequencing of TCRbeta CDR3 regions. TCRdb mirrors the immuneACCESS table, restricted to in-frame sequences. Some clones are absent from its copies; in checked studies, under half trace to an unresolved V gene, and the reason for the others is unknown. The sample table records fewer than 100,000 clones; approximately 91% of these occur just once. The ten largest clones take up under 15% of the sample. The trial excluded patients who had a history of autoimmune disease or who were on systemic immunosuppression. Peripheral blood for TCR sequencing was collected from all dose cohorts at baseline, on cycle 4 day 1, and on cycle 7 day 1. The samples were taken from a phase I, first-in-human, multicenter, open-label dose-escalation trial of ivuxolimab. The trial enrolled adults with locally advanced or metastatic head and neck squamous cell, hepatocellular, melanoma or renal cell carcinoma. Before TCR sequencing, CD4+ T cells and CD8+ T cells were sorted from peripheral blood as separate populations.

The germline V gene encodes CDR1 MNHEY and CDR2 SMNVEV (reference sequence). CDR3 length: 15 amino acids, cysteine to phenylalanine. Only CDR3 DNA remains: 45 bases, in frame from the first base. V is reduced by 1 base and J by 4 bases, leaving a spacing of 11 bases between them. This receptor chain uses TRBV27 and TRBJ1-3; a tentative D call is TRBD1 (6 bases match). The sequence was collected from an adult with an advanced solid tumor such as melanoma, head and neck, liver or kidney cancer. The sample consisted of CD4+ or CD8+ T cells sorted from blood, taken in a trial of the OX40 agonist ivuxolimab. The CDR3 amino acid sequence is: CASSLYGGSGNTIYF. The sequenced DNA: TGTGCCAGCAGTTTATATGGGGGCTCCGGAAACACCATATATTTT.